Described below is a single T cell receptor (beta chain) sequence and its context. The antigen remains unidentified. These data are taken from a study of cytomegalovirus exposure and HLA in healthy donors. Across the whole study: Genotyping showed around 81% of fewer than 500 donors falling in the Caucasian-associated ancestry cluster.

Study-level findings and limits: Earlier analysis found most TCR beta V segments productive about 90% or about 30% of the time. Immune exposure information available was restricted to CMV serostatus. TCR beta chains numbering about 160 were designated cytomegalovirus-associated.

Vbeta (60) and Jbeta (13) primers were used in the PCR. The protocol was immunoSEQ multiplex PCR, while the TCRdb copy is restricted to in-frame clones and leaves out a portion. The sample includes about 170,000 clones, approximately 88% of them seen just once. The CDR3 covers 18 residues. Germline assignment: CDR1 SEHNR and CDR2 FQNEAQ (reference sequence). V dropped 3 bases and J dropped 5 bases, with 25 bases sitting between them. This clonotype was sampled from a boy younger than 10 in good health and CMV-seronegative. The gene calls are TRBV7-9 and TRBJ1-1; possibly TRBD1 for D (5 bases). The sequencing sample was made of PBMCs. The CDR3 region has the DNA TGTGCCAGCAGCTTGACCCCCCATGGAGTAGGGGAAGGTACTGAAGCTTTCTTT. The encoded protein is CASSLTPHGVGEGTEAFF. The full variable domain, rest sourced from reference TRBV7-9 and TRBJ1-1, is DTGVSQNPRHKITKRGQNVTFRCDPISEHNRLYWYRQTLGQGPEFLTYFQNEAQLEKSRLLSDRFSAERPKGSFSTLEIQRTEQGDSAMYLCASSLTPHGVGEGTEAFFGQGTRLTVV.